These T cell receptor beta chains were read from a single sample in a study of cytomegalovirus exposure and HLA in healthy donors. Sequencing was performed with immunoSEQ multiplex PCR; in TCRdb, only in-frame clones are kept and a portion is missing. The sample consists of about 83,000 clones, about 69% of them appearing once. The sample consisted of PBMCs. The source of these receptors is a man in his 60s in good health and CMV-seronegative. The CDR3 runs from the conserved cysteine through the conserved F or W. A D gene is named only where the DNA matches it firmly. Clone size, where shown, is once, few, many, or a class for clones that have expanded.

CDR3: CASSSRIAGEISYGQYF
DNA: TGTGCCAGCAGCTCCCGAATAGCGGGGGAAATATCCTACGGGCAGTACTTC
D: TRBD2
size: -
length: 17
J: TRBJ2-7
V: TRBV7-6

CDR3: CASSPGIFEAFF
DNA: TGTGCCAGCAGTCCCGGGATTTTTGAAGCTTTCTTT
D: -
size: -
length: 12
J: TRBJ1-1
V: TRBV6-1

CDR3: CASSWDGTANTGELFF
DNA: TGTGCCAGTAGTTGGGACGGGACAGCGAACACCGGGGAGCTGTTTTTT
D: TRBD1
size: -
length: 16
J: TRBJ2-2
V: TRBV19

CDR3: CASSSGQEANEQYF
DNA: TGTGCCAGCAGTTCCGGACAGGAGGCTAACGAGCAGTACTTC
D: TRBD1
size: -
length: 14
J: TRBJ2-7
V: TRBV6-5

CDR3: CASREPGSYTF
DNA: TGTGCCAGCAGGGAACCGGGGAGTTACACCTTC
D: -
size: -
length: 11
J: TRBJ1-2
V: TRBV6-5

CDR3: CASSKKGQGADEQYF
DNA: TGTGCCAGCAGCAAAAAGGGACAGGGGGCTGACGAGCAGTACTTC
D: TRBD1
size: -
length: 15
J: TRBJ2-7
V: TRBV7-3

CDR3: CARGGSYEQYF
DNA: TGTGCCAGAGGCGGCTCCTACGAGCAGTACTTC
D: -
size: -
length: 11
J: TRBJ2-7
V: TRBV28

CDR3: CASSQWGGNTGELFF
DNA: TGTGCCAGCAGCCAGTGGGGGGGAAACACCGGGGAGCTGTTTTTT
D: TRBD2
size: once
length: 15
J: TRBJ2-2
V: TRBV6-5

CDR3: CASSKGRGLYNEQFF
DNA: TGTGCCAGCAGCAAGGGGCGGGGACTCTACAATGAGCAGTTCTTC
D: -
size: few
length: 15
J: TRBJ2-1
V: TRBV28

CDR3: CASLRTGATEAFF
DNA: TGCGCCAGTCTAAGGACGGGAGCCACTGAAGCTTTCTTT
D: -
size: -
length: 13
J: TRBJ1-1
V: TRBV4-1

CDR3: CASTEAGQGYTF
DNA: TGTGCCAGCACCGAAGCCGGACAGGGCTACACCTTC
D: -
size: -
length: 12
J: TRBJ1-2
V: TRBV6-1

CDR3: CASSFERNKGELFF
DNA: TGTGCCAGCAGTTTCGAGCGTAACAAAGGGGAGCTGTTTTTT
D: -
size: few
length: 14
J: TRBJ2-2
V: TRBV6-5

CDR3: CASSPIRDEAFF
DNA: TGTGCCAGCAGCCCCATCCGGGATGAAGCTTTCTTT
D: -
size: -
length: 12
J: TRBJ1-1
V: TRBV7-6

CDR3: CAWSRTPTEAFF
DNA: TGTGCCTGGAGCCGGACACCCACTGAAGCTTTCTTT
D: -
size: few
length: 12
J: TRBJ1-1
V: TRBV30

CDR3: CASSSSGNEQFF
DNA: TGTGCCAGCAGCTCCTCGGGCAATGAGCAGTTCTTC
D: -
size: -
length: 12
J: TRBJ2-1
V: TRBV7-9

CDR3: CASSPWGGRADTQYF
DNA: TGTGCCAGCTCCCCGTGGGGGGGGCGGGCAGATACGCAGTATTTT
D: -
size: few
length: 15
J: TRBJ2-3
V: TRBV5-4

CDR3: CASSLDVGGLNSPLHF
DNA: TGTGCCAGCAGCTTGGATGTCGGGGGGTTGAATTCACCCCTCCACTTT
D: -
size: -
length: 16
J: TRBJ1-6
V: TRBV7-8

CDR3: CASSFGQEDSYEQYF
DNA: TGTGCCAGCAGCTTCGGACAGGAAGACTCCTACGAGCAGTACTTC
D: TRBD1
size: -
length: 15
J: TRBJ2-7
V: TRBV7-3

CDR3: CASSPGTGMPYEQYF
DNA: TGTGCCAGCTCACCCGGTACAGGGATGCCCTACGAGCAGTACTTC
D: -
size: -
length: 15
J: TRBJ2-7
V: TRBV18

CDR3: CASRPTGGWTGELFF
DNA: TGTGCCAGCAGGCCTACAGGGGGCTGGACCGGGGAGCTGTTTTTT
D: TRBD1
size: -
length: 15
J: TRBJ2-2
V: TRBV27

CDR3: CAISDSGVTSGAGYEQYF
DNA: TGTGCCATCAGTGATTCGGGGGTGACTAGCGGGGCCGGGTACGAGCAGTACTTC
D: TRBD2
size: -
length: 18
J: TRBJ2-7
V: TRBV10-3

CDR3: CAISDTSGGGTDTQYF
DNA: TGTGCCATCAGTGACACGAGCGGGGGGGGCACAGATACGCAGTATTTT
D: TRBD2
size: -
length: 16
J: TRBJ2-3
V: TRBV10-3

CDR3: CASSPGTGVGYEQYF
DNA: TGTGCCAGCAGCCCGGGGACAGGGGTAGGGTACGAGCAGTACTTC
D: TRBD1
size: -
length: 15
J: TRBJ2-7
V: TRBV7-3

CDR3: CASSVDRAHEQYF
DNA: TGTGCCAGCAGCGTAGACAGGGCCCACGAGCAGTACTTC
D: TRBD1
size: -
length: 13
J: TRBJ2-7
V: TRBV11-2

CDR3: CASSLTGTGREQYF
DNA: TGTGCCAGCAGCCTCACCGGGACAGGGCGCGAGCAGTACTTC
D: TRBD1
size: few
length: 14
J: TRBJ2-7
V: TRBV6-1

CDR3: CASSEPGSNGYTF
DNA: TGTGCCAGCAGTGAACCGGGATCCAATGGCTACACCTTC
D: -
size: -
length: 13
J: TRBJ1-2
V: TRBV2

CDR3: CASSLGGGRNTEAFF
DNA: TGTGCCAGCAGCTTAGGAGGCGGCCGGAACACTGAAGCTTTCTTT
D: -
size: -
length: 15
J: TRBJ1-1
V: TRBV7-9

CDR3: CASSPRDRQYYGYTF
DNA: TGTGCCAGCAGCCCTCGGGACAGACAGTACTATGGCTACACCTTC
D: TRBD1
size: -
length: 15
J: TRBJ1-2
V: TRBV6-5

CDR3: CSVEDAGVANYGYTF
DNA: TGCAGCGTTGAGGATGCGGGGGTAGCTAACTATGGCTACACCTTC
D: -
size: -
length: 15
J: TRBJ1-2
V: TRBV29-1

CDR3: CASSSGTDYNSPLHF
DNA: TGTGCCAGCAGTTCCGGGACAGACTATAATTCACCCCTCCACTTT
D: TRBD1
size: -
length: 15
J: TRBJ1-6
V: TRBV28

CDR3: CASKEGATNEKLFF
DNA: TGTGCCAGCAAGGAGGGCGCAACTAATGAAAAACTGTTTTTT
D: -
size: few
length: 14
J: TRBJ1-4
V: TRBV6-1

CDR3: CAISESGQGANTEAFF
DNA: TGTGCCATCAGTGAGTCCGGGCAGGGGGCAAACACTGAAGCTTTCTTT
D: TRBD1
size: -
length: 16
J: TRBJ1-1
V: TRBV10-3

CDR3: CSVPTPGQRQETQYF
DNA: TGCAGCGTTCCTACACCGGGACAAAGACAAGAGACCCAGTACTTC
D: -
size: -
length: 15
J: TRBJ2-5
V: TRBV29-1

CDR3: CASSQKDSNQPQHF
DNA: TGTGCCAGCAGTCAGAAAGATAGCAATCAGCCCCAGCATTTT
D: -
size: -
length: 14
J: TRBJ1-5
V: TRBV6-1

CDR3: CASSPSLHRESYEQYF
DNA: TGCGCCAGCAGCCCATCCTTGCACAGGGAATCCTACGAGCAGTACTTC
D: -
size: -
length: 16
J: TRBJ2-7
V: TRBV23-1

CDR3: CASSEARPEAFF
DNA: TGTGCCAGCAGTGAAGCGCGTCCAGAAGCTTTCTTT
D: -
size: -
length: 12
J: TRBJ1-1
V: TRBV6-1

CDR3: CASSAPQGVSNQPQHF
DNA: TGTGCCAGCAGCGCCCCCCAGGGGGTAAGCAATCAGCCCCAGCATTTT
D: TRBD1
size: -
length: 16
J: TRBJ1-5
V: TRBV6-6

CDR3: CASSQGGGAGSPLHF
DNA: TGTGCCAGCAGCCAAGGCGGGGGCGCCGGATCACCCCTCCACTTT
D: -
size: few
length: 15
J: TRBJ1-6
V: TRBV14

CDR3: CASTGSAEDSPLHF
DNA: TGCGCCAGCACCGGCAGCGCCGAGGATTCACCCCTCCACTTT
D: -
size: -
length: 14
J: TRBJ1-6
V: TRBV10-1

CDR3: CASSWPSSGGVLTDTQYF
DNA: TGTGCCAGCAGCTGGCCCTCAAGCGGGGGGGTCCTCACAGATACGCAGTATTTT
D: TRBD2
size: -
length: 18
J: TRBJ2-3
V: TRBV5-6

CDR3: CASSQDTSGGAEETQYF
DNA: TGTGCCAGCAGCCAAGATACTAGCGGGGGGGCGGAAGAGACCCAGTACTTC
D: TRBD2
size: -
length: 17
J: TRBJ2-5
V: TRBV4-2

CDR3: CAWSVGPGYGPSQHF
DNA: TGTGCCTGGAGTGTAGGCCCAGGGTACGGCCCGTCCCAGCATTTT
D: -
size: -
length: 15
J: TRBJ1-5
V: TRBV30

CDR3: CASSWAPHEQYF
DNA: TGTGCCAGCAGCTGGGCCCCCCACGAGCAGTACTTC
D: -
size: -
length: 12
J: TRBJ2-7
V: TRBV5-8

CDR3: CASSLGQGAQGYTF
DNA: TGTGCCAGCAGTCTCGGCCAGGGGGCGCAGGGCTACACCTTC
D: TRBD1
size: -
length: 14
J: TRBJ1-2
V: TRBV27

CDR3: CASSLVRVRTSKNNEQFF
DNA: TGTGCCAGCAGCTTAGTTAGGGTACGGACTAGCAAAAACAATGAGCAGTTCTTC
D: TRBD2
size: -
length: 18
J: TRBJ2-1
V: TRBV11-2

CDR3: CASSPRGHSYNEQFF
DNA: TGCGCCAGCAGCCCGCGGGGGCACTCCTACAATGAGCAGTTCTTC
D: -
size: -
length: 15
J: TRBJ2-1
V: TRBV5-1

CDR3: CASRPYQGISDEQYF
DNA: TGTGCCAGCAGACCTTACCAGGGGATTAGTGACGAGCAGTACTTC
D: -
size: -
length: 15
J: TRBJ2-7
V: TRBV5-5

CDR3: CASSFRQERMNSPLHF
DNA: TGTGCCAGTAGTTTCCGACAGGAAAGGATGAATTCACCCCTCCACTTT
D: -
size: -
length: 16
J: TRBJ1-6
V: TRBV19

CDR3: CASSVDRAHEQFF
DNA: TGTGCCAGCAGCGTAGACAGGGCCCATGAGCAGTTCTTC
D: -
size: few
length: 13
J: TRBJ2-1
V: TRBV9

CDR3: CASSRPAGVTTDTQYF
DNA: TGTGCCAGCAGCCGGCCAGCGGGGGTAACCACAGATACGCAGTATTTT
D: TRBD2
size: -
length: 16
J: TRBJ2-3
V: TRBV4-2

CDR3: CASSLPTTGDTGELFF
DNA: TGCGCCAGCAGCTTGCCGACGACAGGGGACACCGGGGAGCTGTTTTTT
D: TRBD1
size: -
length: 16
J: TRBJ2-2
V: TRBV5-1

CDR3: CASSYSMPTSGGDEGQYF
DNA: TGTGCCAGCAGTTATTCGATGCCGACTAGCGGGGGGGACGAGGGGCAGTATTTT
D: TRBD2
size: -
length: 18
J: TRBJ2-3
V: TRBV6-9

CDR3: CAWTKGAGAGELFF
DNA: TGTGCCTGGACCAAGGGGGCAGGGGCCGGGGAGCTGTTTTTT
D: TRBD1
size: once
length: 14
J: TRBJ2-2
V: TRBV30

CDR3: CASSVARRGGNEQFF
DNA: TGTGCCAGCAGCGTAGCTAGGCGGGGGGGCAATGAGCAGTTCTTC
D: TRBD2
size: -
length: 15
J: TRBJ2-1
V: TRBV9

CDR3: CASSLVFADTQYF
DNA: TGTGCCAGCAGCTTAGTCTTCGCAGATACGCAGTATTTT
D: -
size: -
length: 13
J: TRBJ2-3
V: TRBV7-3